The rows below give T cell receptor beta chains drawn from one sample of a study of regulatory T cells in long-lasting Graves disease. MiXCR was run by TCRdb on the multiplex PCR reads, yielding one entry per CDR3 protein. The sample records 580,000 or so distinct CDR3 sequences, about 15% being singletons. These data also featured in a second study, about T cells in Graves' hyperthyroidism and ophthalmopathy.

Specimen: peripheral blood mononuclear cells (PBMCs), collected at new diagnosis, from a patient treated with antithyroid drugs. The receptors originated from a young man with Graves disease. Both conserved end residues are part of each CDR3. The order of the fields is J gene, clone size, V gene, CDR3 length, D gene, CDR3 protein, CDR3 DNA. The D gene is left open where the match is weak. Part of the rows lack a size; the others show once, few, many or a class for expanded clones.

TRBJ2-7,-,TRBV25-1,16,-,CASSDATVGLAYEQYF,TGTGCCAGCAGTGATGCTACGGTCGGCCTAGCCTACGAGCAGTACTTC
TRBJ1-6,-,TRBV5-1,19,TRBD1,CASSLEGRGQISYNSPLHF,TGCGCCAGCAGCTTGGAGGGCAGGGGGCAGATCTCCTATAATTCACCCCTCCACTTT
TRBJ2-4,-,TRBV4-1,18,-,CASSQPREGGIAKNIQYF,TGCGCCAGCAGCCAACCGCGGGAAGGGGGGATTGCCAAAAACATTCAGTACTTC
TRBJ1-1,many,TRBV7-8,18,-,CASSLVASMGGPDTEAFF,TGTGCCAGCAGCTTAGTAGCGTCGATGGGGGGACCCGACACTGAAGCTTTCTTT
TRBJ2-7,few,TRBV2,17,TRBD2,CASSGGRVSGSPGEQYF,TGTGCCAGCAGTGGGGGGAGGGTTAGCGGGAGTCCCGGCGAGCAGTACTTC
TRBJ2-3,many,TRBV6-1,16,-,CASTDRDRPGTDTQYF,TGTGCCAGCACCGACCGGGACCGCCCGGGGACAGATACGCAGTATTTT
TRBJ2-2,few,TRBV18,16,TRBD2,CASSILAGGNTGELFF,TGTGCCAGCTCAATTCTGGCGGGAGGAAACACCGGGGAGCTGTTTTTT
TRBJ2-7,few,TRBV6-2/TRBV6-3,17,TRBD2,CASSYSFSAGASYEQYF,TGTGCCAGCAGTTACTCGTTTTCAGCGGGAGCCTCCTACGAGCAGTACTTC
TRBJ2-5,few,TRBV5-4,15,TRBD2,CASSLKLSGSETQYF,TGTGCCAGCAGCTTAAAACTCAGCGGGAGTGAGACCCAGTACTTC
TRBJ2-3,-,TRBV14,14,-,CASSRREFSDTQYF,TGTGCCAGCAGCCGACGGGAGTTTTCGGATACGCAGTATTTT
TRBJ2-1,many,TRBV29-1,14,-,CSVGPRSSYNEQFF,TGCAGCGTGGGACCCAGGAGCTCCTACAATGAGCAGTTCTTC
TRBJ1-2,many,TRBV29-1,13,-,CSVALGSNYGYTF,TGCAGCGTTGCTCTGGGATCTAACTATGGCTACACCTTC
TRBJ2-7,many,TRBV12-3/TRBV12-4,13,TRBD2,CASSGGTSYEQYF,TGTGCCAGCAGTGGGGGGACTAGCTACGAGCAGTACTTC
TRBJ2-5,few,TRBV14,17,-,CASSQGTRAGPQETQYF,TGTGCCAGCAGCCAAGGAACAAGGGCAGGGCCCCAAGAGACCCAGTACTTC
TRBJ2-5,many,TRBV20-1,13,TRBD1,CSAQTGSKETQYF,TGCAGTGCCCAGACAGGGAGCAAAGAGACCCAGTACTTC
TRBJ2-5,many,TRBV7-7,14,TRBD2,CASSLGSGRETQYF,TGTGCTAGCAGCTTAGGTAGCGGGAGGGAGACCCAGTACTTC
TRBJ1-5,many,TRBV2,14,-,CASSDSTPSQPQHF,TGTGCCAGCAGTGACAGTACCCCAAGCCAGCCCCAGCATTTT
TRBJ2-2,many,TRBV30,15,-,CAWSLLGQGSGELFF,TGTGCCTGGAGTCTCCTTGGGCAGGGATCCGGGGAGCTGTTTTTT
TRBJ1-1,few,TRBV2,15,-,CASSKESTGTTEAFF,TGTGCCAGCAGCAAAGAATCAACAGGGACCACTGAAGCTTTCTTT
TRBJ2-7,many,TRBV20-1,11,-,CSPPPFYEQYF,TGCAGTCCACCTCCTTTCTACGAGCAGTACTTC
TRBJ2-2,many,TRBV27,13,TRBD1,CASRDRGVGELFF,TGTGCCAGCAGGGACAGGGGGGTCGGGGAGCTGTTTTTT
TRBJ2-7,many,TRBV11-2,15,-,CASSLDLGQGGEQYF,TGTGCCAGCAGCTTAGATCTTGGTCAGGGAGGCGAGCAGTACTTC